The 21 T cell receptor beta chains below come from one sample, sequenced in a study of long-term antiretroviral therapy in people with HIV. The assay used was immunoSEQ (version v3.0), run at survey level. Sequenced by immunoSEQ multiplex PCR; TCRdb stores in-frame clones only, minus some. Here the sample spans tens of thousands of clones, more than 85% being singletons. The input for sequencing was unsorted PBMCs, taken about 5 years before starting antiretroviral therapy. All receptors derive from a man aged 50-60 years with HIV.

The V call is TRBV28, the J call TRBJ1-6; a weak D match, TRBD1 (6 bases). The CDR3 extends over 15 amino acids. With 6 bases removed from V and 9 bases from J, the gap between germline ends came to 18 bases. Germline V CDR1 and CDR2: MDHEN, SYDVKM. DNA of the CDR3: TGTGCCAGCAGGCCGGGACATCGGGCGGGTTCACCCCTCCACTTT. Translated, it gives CASRPGHRAGSPLHF.

The chain is built from TRBV6-1 and TRBJ2-7; 7 bases agree with TRBD2. There are 12 residues in the CDR3. The trim removed 7 bases at V and 3 bases at J, leaving 3 bases unmatched. Germline-derived CDR1 and CDR2 are MNHNS and SASEGT. The CDR3 loop reads CASTRGIYEQYF. CDR3 in DNA: TGTGCCAGCACGCGGGGGATCTACGAGCAGTACTTC.

The V call is TRBV5-6, the J call TRBJ1-5; no clear D. The germline V and J ends were trimmed by 1 base and 4 bases, with 9 bases remaining between them. This CDR3 spans 14 amino acids. Germline lookup yields CDR1 SGHDT and CDR2 YYEEEE. CDR3 residues: CASSLKGRNQPQHF. The CDR3 nucleotides are TGTGCCAGCAGCTTGAAGGGTAGGAATCAGCCCCAGCATTTT.

The chain carries TRBV6-9 and TRBJ2-1; no clear D. Trimming removed 5 bases from V and 0 bases from J, with 14 bases in between. The CDR3 extends over 16 amino acids. Germline CDR1 MNHGY, CDR2 SVAAGI. The CDR3 sequence: CASSPRDFSSYNEQFF. The CDR3 DNA is TGTGCCAGCAGTCCCCGAGACTTTAGCTCCTACAATGAGCAGTTCTTC.

The chain combines TRBV19 with TRBJ2-7, with 8 bases matching TRBD1. The ends lost 8 bases at V and 4 bases at J; junction bases unmatched: 7. There are 13 residues in the CDR3. Germline lookup yields CDR1 LNHDA and CDR2 SQIVND (reference sequence). CDR3 in amino acids: CASGSRDRYEQYF. The CDR3 DNA is TGTGCCAGTGGGTCCCGGGACAGGTACGAGCAGTACTTC.

V and J are TRBV7-9 and TRBJ2-1, with 8 bases identical to TRBD2. The germline V gene encodes CDR1 SEHNR and CDR2 FQNEAQ (reference sequence). V was clipped by 4 bases and J by 7 bases; unmatched bases: 12. The CDR3 runs to 16 residues. The CDR3 DNA reads as TGTGCCAGCAGCTCGCCCGGAGCGGGGGTAGGGAATGAGCAGTTCTTC. This translates into CASSSPGAGVGNEQFF.

The chain employs TRBV5-1 and TRBJ2-1; the D gene is possibly TRBD1 (5 bases). Germline V gene sequence: CDR1 SGHRS, CDR2 YFSETQ. V was pared by 0 bases and J by 2 bases, with 9 bases between. CDR3 length equals 15 residues. CDR3 DNA: TGCGCCAGCAGCTTGGGGCAGGGTCCCTACAATGAGCAGTTCTTC. Translation: CASSLGQGPYNEQFF.

This rearrangement joins TRBV7-8 to TRBJ2-2, with 13 bases that match TRBD2. The V gene end was trimmed by 5 bases and the J gene end by 1 base; junction bases not matched to a gene: 4. CDR1 and CDR2 from the germline V gene are SGHVS and FQNEAQ. This CDR3 has 17 amino acids. The CDR3 loop reads CASSLRTSGRNTGELFF. The CDR3 DNA sequence: TGTGCCAGCAGCCTCCGGACTAGCGGGAGGAACACCGGGGAGCTGTTTTTT.

The table lists this clone with a few counts. The gene calls are TRBV19 and TRBJ2-2; TRBD1 matches 7 bases. The CDR3 consists of 15 residues. V lost 3 bases, J lost 5 bases, and 6 bases stayed unmatched. Germline CDR1 and CDR2: LNHDA and SQIVND (reference sequence). In DNA, the CDR3 is TGTGCCAGTAGTATGTCGGGACAGAGTACCGGGGAGCTGTTTTTT. Its translation is CASSMSGQSTGELFF. Complete variable domain (other parts from reference TRBV19 and TRBJ2-2): DGGITQSPKYLFRKEGQNVTLSCEQNLNHDAMYWYRQDPGQGLRLIYYSQIVNDFQKGDIAEGYSVSREKKESFPLTVTSAQKNPTAFYLCASSMSGQSTGELFFGEGSRLTVL.

The gene calls are TRBV5-1 and TRBJ2-3; D is perhaps TRBD1 (6 bases). V shed 0 bases and J shed 6 bases, with 8 bases lying between them. The CDR3 extends over 13 amino acids. From germline, CDR1 is SGHRS and CDR2 YFSETQ. CDR3 in amino acids: CASSLAQGDTQYF. The CDR3 DNA is TGCGCCAGCAGCTTGGCCCAGGGGGATACGCAGTATTTT.

The J gene is TRBJ2-7, the V gene TRBV18; 8 nucleotides agree with TRBD1. Per germline, CDR1 KGHSH and CDR2 LQKENI. V lost 4 bases and J lost 4; bases outside the gene matches: 9. The CDR3 totals 15 residues. CDR3 in amino acids: CASSRDRTFGYEQYF. The CDR3 nucleotides are TGTGCCAGCTCACGGGACAGGACTTTTGGGTACGAGCAGTACTTC.

J is TRBJ1-1 and V is TRBV28; 8 bases are shared with TRBD1. CDR1 MDHEN and CDR2 SYDVKM come from the germline V gene. This CDR3 has 16 residues. The trim removed 5 bases at V and 4 bases at J, leaving 12 bases unmatched. The DNA of the CDR3 is TGTGCCAGCAGTAGTGGGGACACTACAGGGGGCACTGAAGCTTTCTTT. It yields the protein CASSSGDTTGGTEAFF. Full variable domain (remainder filled in from reference TRBV28 and TRBJ1-1): DVKVTQSSRYLVKRTGEKVFLECVQDMDHENMFWYRQDPGLGLRLIYFSYDVKMKEKGDIPEGYSVSREKKERFSLILESASTNQTSMYLCASSSGDTTGGTEAFFGQGTRLTVV.

V and J are TRBV5-1 and TRBJ2-7; 11 positions agree with TRBD1. CDR3 length: 16 residues. CDR1 and CDR2 from the germline V gene are SGHRS and YFSETQ. The junction had 4 bases not matched to a gene; V was cut back by 0 bases and J by 2 bases. This chain's CDR3 is CASSLGPGQGAYEQYF. For the CDR3, the DNA is TGCGCCAGCAGCTTGGGACCGGGACAGGGGGCCTACGAGCAGTACTTC.

A few counts support this clone. V gene TRBV29-1 combines with J gene TRBJ1-2; perhaps TRBD1 as D (5 bases). Per the germline V gene, CDR1 is SQVTM and CDR2 is ANQGSEA. The V end lost 4 bases, the J end lost 4 bases, and 19 bases lay between the germline ends. This CDR3 region has 15 residues. The CDR3 is CSVGTGTYTAYGYTF. CDR3 bases: TGCAGCGTTGGAACCGGGACCTACACGGCCTATGGCTACACCTTC. Complete variable domain (other parts from reference TRBV29-1 and TRBJ1-2): SAVISQKPSRDICQRGTSLTIQCQVDSQVTMMFWYRQQPGQSLTLIATANQGSEATYESGFVIDKFPISRPNLTFSTLTVSNMSPEDSSIYLCSVGTGTYTAYGYTFGSGTRLTVV.

J is TRBJ2-1 and V is TRBV18; 8 positions match TRBD2. This CDR3 contains 15 residues. From germline, CDR1 is KGHSH and CDR2 LQKENI. The ends lost 3 bases at V and 5 bases at J; junction bases unmatched: 6. CDR3 protein: CASSPRLAGDNEQFF. CDR3 DNA sequence: TGTGCCAGCTCACCGCGTCTAGCGGGTGACAATGAGCAGTTCTTC.

V usage is TRBV25-1 and J usage is TRBJ1-2; D is undetermined. Germline values: CDR1 MGHDK, CDR2 SYGVNS. Trimming stripped 0 bases from V and 4 bases from J, with 6 bases between. CDR3 length: 13 amino acids. The CDR3 DNA is TGTGCCAGCAGTGAATATACTACCTATGGCTACACCTTC. It codes for CASSEYTTYGYTF.

V and J are TRBV27 and TRBJ2-7, with TRBD2 identical over 10 bases. The CDR3 is 13 residues long. Germline V gene sequence: CDR1 MNHEY, CDR2 SMNVEV (reference sequence). V was pared by 6 bases and J by 1 base, with 0 bases of the junction left unmatched. This CDR3 reads CASRGLASYEQYF. The CDR3 DNA reads as TGTGCCAGCAGGGGACTAGCGTCCTACGAGCAGTACTTC.

The chain uses TRBV7-2 and TRBJ2-7; TRBD2 matches at 7 bases. The germline gives CDR1 SGHTA, CDR2 FQGNSA. J lost 0 bases, V lost 2 bases, and 7 bases had no gene match. This CDR3 has 16 residues. Here the CDR3 reads CASSLRASGISYEQYF. CDR3 DNA sequence: TGTGCCAGCAGCTTAAGGGCTAGCGGAATCTCCTACGAGCAGTACTTC.

The chain carries TRBV18 and TRBJ2-5, with D possibly being TRBD1 (7 bases). The CDR3 runs to 15 residues. Trimming cost V 8 bases and J 4 bases, with 20 bases left between them. The germline CDR1 and CDR2 sequences are KGHSH and LQKENI. The CDR3 DNA reads as TGTGCCAGCCTGTCTCAGGGGGAGGCATCAGAGACCCAGTACTTC. Translation gives CASLSQGEASETQYF.

The V gene is TRBV19, the J gene TRBJ1-1; a weak D match, TRBD1 (5 bases). The CDR3 loop spans 13 amino acids. Per the germline V gene, CDR1 is LNHDA and CDR2 is SQIVND (reference sequence). With 10 bases removed from V and 0 bases from J, the gap between germline ends came to 12 bases. The CDR3 sequence is CATQAGLNTEAFF. The DNA of the CDR3 is TGTGCCACCCAAGCAGGGTTGAACACTGAAGCTTTCTTT.

The chain joins TRBV10-3 to TRBJ1-5, with D possibly being TRBD1 (6 bases). Trimming took 11 bases from V and 7 from J, leaving 21 bases between them. The CDR3 sequence is 14 residues long. Germline V gives CDR1 ENHRY, CDR2 SYGVKD. The CDR3 DNA sequence: TGTGCCGCCCGGCAGGGGAGCGGGGGCCAGCCCCAGCATTTT. Its translation is CAARQGSGGQPQHF.